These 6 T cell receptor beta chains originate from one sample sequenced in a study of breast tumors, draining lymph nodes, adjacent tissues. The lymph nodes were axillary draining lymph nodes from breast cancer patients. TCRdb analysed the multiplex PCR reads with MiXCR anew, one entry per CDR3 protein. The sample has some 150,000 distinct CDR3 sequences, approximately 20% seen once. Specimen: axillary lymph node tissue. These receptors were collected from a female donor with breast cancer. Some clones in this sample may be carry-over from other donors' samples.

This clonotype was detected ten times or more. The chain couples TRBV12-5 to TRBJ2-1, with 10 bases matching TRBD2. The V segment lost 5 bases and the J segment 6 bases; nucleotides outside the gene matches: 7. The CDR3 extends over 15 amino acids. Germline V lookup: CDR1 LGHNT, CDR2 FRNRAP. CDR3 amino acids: CASGLRLAGANEQFF. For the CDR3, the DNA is TGTGCTAGTGGTCTCCGACTAGCGGGCGCCAATGAGCAGTTCTTC.

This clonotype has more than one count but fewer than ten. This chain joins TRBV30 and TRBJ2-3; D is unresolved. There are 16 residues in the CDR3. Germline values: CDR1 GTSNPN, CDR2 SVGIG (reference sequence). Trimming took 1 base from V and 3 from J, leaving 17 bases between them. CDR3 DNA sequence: TGTGCCTGGAGTGGTCGGGTAAAGGGAATGACAGATACGCAGTATTTT. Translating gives CAWSGRVKGMTDTQYF.

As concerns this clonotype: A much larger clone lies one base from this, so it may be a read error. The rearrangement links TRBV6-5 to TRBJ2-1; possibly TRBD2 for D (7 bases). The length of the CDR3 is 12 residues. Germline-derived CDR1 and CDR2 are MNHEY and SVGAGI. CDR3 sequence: CASTSGGNEQSF. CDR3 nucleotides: TGTGCCAGCACGTCGGGGGGCAATGAGCAGTCCTTC.

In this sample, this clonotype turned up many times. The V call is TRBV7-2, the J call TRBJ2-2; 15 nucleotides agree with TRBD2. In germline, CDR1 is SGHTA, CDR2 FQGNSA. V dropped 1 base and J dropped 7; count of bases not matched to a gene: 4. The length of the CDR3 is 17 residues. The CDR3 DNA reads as TGTGCCAGCAGCTTAGGGACTAGCGGGAGGGGGGGCGGGGAGCTGTTTTTT. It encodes CASSLGTSGRGGGELFF. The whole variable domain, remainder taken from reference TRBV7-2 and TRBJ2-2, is GAGVSQSPSNKVTEKGKDVELRCDPISGHTALYWYRQSLGQGLEFLIYFQGNSAPDKSGLPSDRFSAERTGGSVSTLTIQRTQQEDSAVYLCASSLGTSGRGGGELFFGEGSRLTVL.

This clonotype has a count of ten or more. The DNA for the CDR3 is TGCAGTGCTAGAGATGGGGGGTTTGGCTACACCTTC. It is translated as CSARDGGFGYTF. The rearrangement links TRBV20-1 to TRBJ1-2; TRBD1 might be the D (5 bases). The CDR3 is 12 amino acids. Per the germline V gene, CDR1 is DFQATT and CDR2 is SNEGSKA (reference sequence). V lost 0 bases and J lost 7, with 9 bases in between.

The CDR3 is CASSFGFSGNTIYF. The CDR3 nucleotides read TGTGCCAGCAGTTTCGGGTTCTCTGGAAACACCATATATTTT. The chain couples TRBV28 to TRBJ1-3; D is unclear. With 3 bases removed from V and 0 bases from J, the gap between germline ends came to 6 bases. The CDR3 is 14 residues long. The germline gives CDR1 MDHEN, CDR2 SYDVKM.